The subject of this entry is one T cell receptor beta chain. The data were taken from a study of blood T cell repertoires in COVID-19. For the study at large: Spain, Italy and the United States supplied samples that represented acute and convalescent COVID-19. PBMCs, B-cell-depleted T cells, or T cells were the source of the cDNA or gDNA that made up the material.

In the original analysis: Amplification from reference gene primers served as the basis for estimated nucleated cell counts. Profiling relied on immunoSEQ multiplex PCR, and the TCRdb table lists in-frame clones only, not all of them. V and J calls and clone size come straight from that table; D and trimming were deduced from the DNA. The sample holds tens of thousands of clones, about 95% seen once. This TCR was sampled from a human donor with active COVID-19. The donor label of this sample is uncertain. Sequencing was carried out using peripheral blood.

The CDR3 DNA is TGTGCCACCAGTGACGCCCGGGGACTTACCCAGACCCAGTACTTC. It specifies CATSDARGLTQTQYF. The rearrangement links TRBV24-1 to TRBJ2-5, with D tentatively TRBD2 (6 bases). Trimming shortened V by 4 bases and J by 6 bases, and 17 bases separated the two germline ends. The CDR3 is 15 residues long. CDR1 KGHDR and CDR2 SFDVKD come from the germline V gene.